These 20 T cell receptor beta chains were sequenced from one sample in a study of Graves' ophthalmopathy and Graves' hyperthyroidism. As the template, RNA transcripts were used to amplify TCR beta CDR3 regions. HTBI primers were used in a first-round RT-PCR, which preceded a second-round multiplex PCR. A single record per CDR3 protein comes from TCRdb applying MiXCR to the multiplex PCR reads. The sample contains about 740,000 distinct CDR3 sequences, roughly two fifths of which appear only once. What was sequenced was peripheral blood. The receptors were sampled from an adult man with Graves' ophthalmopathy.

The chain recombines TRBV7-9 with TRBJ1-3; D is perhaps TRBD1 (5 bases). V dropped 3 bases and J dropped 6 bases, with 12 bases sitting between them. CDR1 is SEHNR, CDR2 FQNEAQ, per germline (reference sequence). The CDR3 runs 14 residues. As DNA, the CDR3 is TGTGCCAGCAGCTTGGAAGGGACTGAAAACACCATATATTTT. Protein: CASSLEGTENTIYF.

The CDR3: CASSPTTGPRYGYTF. For the CDR3, the DNA is TGTGCCAGCAGCCCCACGACAGGACCACGCTATGGCTACACCTTC. This sequence joins TRBV11-2 and TRBJ1-2, with D tentatively TRBD1 (6 bases). Trimming removed 5 bases from V and 4 bases from J, with 17 bases in between. Germline assignment: CDR1 SGHAT and CDR2 FQNNGV. CDR3 size: 15 residues.

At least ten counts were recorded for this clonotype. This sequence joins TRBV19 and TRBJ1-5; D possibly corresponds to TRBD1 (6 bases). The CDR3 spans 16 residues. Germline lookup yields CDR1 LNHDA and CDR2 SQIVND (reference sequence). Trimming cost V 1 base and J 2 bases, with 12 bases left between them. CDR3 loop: CASSIVTGMGNQPQHF. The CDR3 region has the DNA TGTGCCAGTAGTATAGTCACAGGGATGGGCAATCAGCCCCAGCATTTT.

In DNA form, the CDR3 reads TGCAGCTCCCCCGGGACTAGCGCCTACGAGCAGTACTTC. Residues: CSSPGTSAYEQYF. V and J are TRBV20-1 and TRBJ2-7; TRBD2 matches at 10 bases. CDR1 and CDR2 from the germline V gene are DFQATT and SNEGSKA (reference sequence). The CDR3 extends over 13 amino acids.

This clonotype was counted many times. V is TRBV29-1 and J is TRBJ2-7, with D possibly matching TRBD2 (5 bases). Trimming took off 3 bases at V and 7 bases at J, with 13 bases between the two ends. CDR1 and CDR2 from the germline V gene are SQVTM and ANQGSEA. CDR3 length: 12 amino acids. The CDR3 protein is CSVEGVSGEQYF. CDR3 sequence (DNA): TGCAGCGTTGAGGGAGTATCGGGAGAGCAGTACTTC.

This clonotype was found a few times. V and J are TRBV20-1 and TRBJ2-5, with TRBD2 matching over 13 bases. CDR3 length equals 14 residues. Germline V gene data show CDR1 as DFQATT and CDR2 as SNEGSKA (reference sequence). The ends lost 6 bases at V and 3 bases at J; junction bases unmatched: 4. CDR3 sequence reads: CSANGLAGEETQYF. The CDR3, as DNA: TGCAGTGCCAACGGACTAGCGGGAGAAGAGACCCAGTACTTC.

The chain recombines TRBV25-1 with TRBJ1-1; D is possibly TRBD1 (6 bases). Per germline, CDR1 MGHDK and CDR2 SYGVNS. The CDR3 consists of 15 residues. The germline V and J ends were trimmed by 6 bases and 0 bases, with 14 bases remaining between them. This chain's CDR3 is CASSGGRGMNTEAFF. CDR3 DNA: TGTGCCAGCAGCGGGGGGCGGGGTATGAACACTGAAGCTTTCTTT. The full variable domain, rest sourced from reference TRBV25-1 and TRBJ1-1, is EADIYQTPRYLVIGTGKKITLECSQTMGHDKMYWYQQDPGMELHLIHYSYGVNSTEKGDLSSESTVSRIRTEHFPLTLESARPSHTSQYLCASSGGRGMNTEAFFGQGTRLTVV.

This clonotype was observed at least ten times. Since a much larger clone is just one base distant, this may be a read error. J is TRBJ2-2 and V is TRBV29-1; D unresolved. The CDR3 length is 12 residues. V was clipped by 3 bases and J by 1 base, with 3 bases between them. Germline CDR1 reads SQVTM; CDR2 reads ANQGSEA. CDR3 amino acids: CSVDRNTGELFF. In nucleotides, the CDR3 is TGCAGCGTTGACAGGAACACCGGGGAGCTGTTTTTT.

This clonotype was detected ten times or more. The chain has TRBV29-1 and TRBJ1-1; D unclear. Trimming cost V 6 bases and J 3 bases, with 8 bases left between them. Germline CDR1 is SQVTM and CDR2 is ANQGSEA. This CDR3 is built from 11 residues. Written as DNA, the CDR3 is TGCAGCGTCCACCGGGACACTGAAGCTTTCTTT. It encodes CSVHRDTEAFF.

CDR3 sequence (DNA): TGCAGTGCCAACCGGGGACAGGGGAGCTACGAGCAGTACTTC. The encoded protein is CSANRGQGSYEQYF. The V gene is TRBV20-1, the J gene TRBJ2-7; 10 positions agree with TRBD1. J gave up 3 bases and V 6 bases, and 8 bases lay outside the gene matches. CDR1 and CDR2 (germline): DFQATT, SNEGSKA (reference sequence). The CDR3 sequence is 14 residues long.

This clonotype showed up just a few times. CDR3 sequence reads: CASSQQDGYYEQYF. Written as DNA, the CDR3 is TGCGCCAGCAGCCAACAGGACGGCTACTACGAGCAGTACTTC. This rearrangement joins TRBV5-1 to TRBJ2-7; D may be TRBD1 (5 bases). The germline V gene encodes CDR1 SGHRS and CDR2 YFSETQ. This CDR3 has 14 residues. V gave up 4 bases and J gave up 3 bases, with 14 bases separating them.

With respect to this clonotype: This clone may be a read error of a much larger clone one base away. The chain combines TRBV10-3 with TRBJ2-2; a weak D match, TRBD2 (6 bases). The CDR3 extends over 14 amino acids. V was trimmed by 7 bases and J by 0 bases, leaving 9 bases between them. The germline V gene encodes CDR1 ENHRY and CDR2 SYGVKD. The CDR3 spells CAITRGTNTGELFF. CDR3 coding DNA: TGTGCCATCACTCGGGGGACGAACACCGGGGAGCTGTTTTTT.

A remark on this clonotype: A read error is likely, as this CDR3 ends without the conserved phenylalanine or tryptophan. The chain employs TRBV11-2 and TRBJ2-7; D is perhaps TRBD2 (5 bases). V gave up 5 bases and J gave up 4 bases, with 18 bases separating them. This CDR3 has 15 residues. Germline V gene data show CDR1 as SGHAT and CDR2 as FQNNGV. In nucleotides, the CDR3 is TGTGCCAGCAGCCAAGATGTGTACGGGGTTTACGAGCAGTACCTC. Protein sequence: CASSQDVYGVYEQYL.

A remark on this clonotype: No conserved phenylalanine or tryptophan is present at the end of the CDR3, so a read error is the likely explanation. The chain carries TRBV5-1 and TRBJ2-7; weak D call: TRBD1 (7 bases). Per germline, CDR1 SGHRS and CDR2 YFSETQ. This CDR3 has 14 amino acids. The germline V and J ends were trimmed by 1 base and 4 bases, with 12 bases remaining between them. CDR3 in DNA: TGCGCCAGCAGCTTGACTCAGGGGGGATACGAGCAGTACCTC. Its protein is CASSLTQGGYEQYL.

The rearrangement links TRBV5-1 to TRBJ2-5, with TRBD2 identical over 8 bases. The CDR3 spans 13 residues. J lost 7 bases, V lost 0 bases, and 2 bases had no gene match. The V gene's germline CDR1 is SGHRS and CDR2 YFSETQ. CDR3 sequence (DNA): TGCGCCAGCAGCTTGGCGGGAGGGCCGACCCAGTACTTC. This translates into CASSLAGGPTQYF.

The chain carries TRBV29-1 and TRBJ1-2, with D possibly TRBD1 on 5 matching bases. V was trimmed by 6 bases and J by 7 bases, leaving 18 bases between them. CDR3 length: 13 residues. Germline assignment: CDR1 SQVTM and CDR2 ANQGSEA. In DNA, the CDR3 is TGCAGCGTGGAGACAGCGGAAATCGGTGGCTACACCTTC. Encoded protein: CSVETAEIGGYTF. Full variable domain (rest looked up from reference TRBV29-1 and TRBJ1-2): SAVISQKPSRDICQRGTSLTIQCQVDSQVTMMFWYRQQPGQSLTLIATANQGSEATYESGFVIDKFPISRPNLTFSTLTVSNMSPEDSSIYLCSVETAEIGGYTFGSGTRLTVV.

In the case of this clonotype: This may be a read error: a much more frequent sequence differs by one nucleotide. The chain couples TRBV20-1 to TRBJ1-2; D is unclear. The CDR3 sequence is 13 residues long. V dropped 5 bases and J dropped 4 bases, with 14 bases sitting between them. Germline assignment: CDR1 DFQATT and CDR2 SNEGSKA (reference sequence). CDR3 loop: CSAPRGVPYGYTF. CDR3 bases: TGCAGTGCTCCCCGCGGCGTACCCTATGGCTACACCTTC.

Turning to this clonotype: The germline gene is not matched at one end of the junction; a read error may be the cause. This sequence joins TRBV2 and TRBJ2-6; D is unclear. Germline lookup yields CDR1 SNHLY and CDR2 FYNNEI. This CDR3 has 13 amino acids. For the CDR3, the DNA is TGTGCCAGCAGTGACGGTGGGGACAACGTCCTGACTTTC. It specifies CASSDGGDNVLTF.

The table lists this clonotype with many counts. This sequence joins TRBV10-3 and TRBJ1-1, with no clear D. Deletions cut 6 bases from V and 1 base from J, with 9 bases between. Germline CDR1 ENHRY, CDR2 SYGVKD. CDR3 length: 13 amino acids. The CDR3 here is CAIRSKANTEAFF. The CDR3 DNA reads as TGTGCCATCAGATCGAAAGCGAACACTGAAGCTTTCTTT.

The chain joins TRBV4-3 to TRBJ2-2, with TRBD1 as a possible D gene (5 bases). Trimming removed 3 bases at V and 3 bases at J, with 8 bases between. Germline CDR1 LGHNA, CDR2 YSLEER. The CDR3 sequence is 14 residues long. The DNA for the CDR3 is TGCGCCAGCAGCCAGAAGGGGTACACCGGGGAGCTGTTTTTT. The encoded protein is CASSQKGYTGELFF.